The 10 T cell receptor beta chains presented below share a single source sample, sequenced in a study of shared clonotypes between healthy human individuals. Profiling relied on immunoSEQ multiplex PCR, and the TCRdb table lists in-frame clones only, not all of them. The table lists 900,000 to 1,200,000 clones, about 84% of them singletons. What was sequenced was memory CD4+ T cells from PBMCs. Subset meaning: CD45RA-negative fraction. Source of these receptors: a man aged 18-30 years in good health. Some clones in this sample may be carry-over from other donors' samples.

V gene TRBV28 combines with J gene TRBJ1-2; D ambiguous. The germline gives CDR1 MDHEN, CDR2 SYDVKM. This CDR3 is built from 14 residues. V was shortened by 3 bases and J by 0 bases, with 8 bases between the two germline ends. The CDR3 protein is CASSLSLSNYGYTF. The CDR3 DNA sequence: TGTGCCAGCAGTTTGTCCCTATCTAACTATGGCTACACCTTC.

The rearrangement links TRBV7-6 to TRBJ1-6, with 9 bases aligning to TRBD1. The CDR3 consists of 16 residues. Germline trimming cut 1 base from V and 5 bases from J; bases unmatched to any gene: 3. The germline V gene encodes CDR1 SGHVS and CDR2 FNYEAQ. The CDR3 sequence is CASSLGTGGDNSPLHF. CDR3 DNA sequence: TGTGCCAGCAGCTTAGGTACAGGGGGCGATAATTCACCCCTCCACTTT. The whole variable domain, filled in from reference TRBV7-6 and TRBJ1-6, reads GAGVSQSPRYKVTKRGQDVALRCDPISGHVSLYWYRQALGQGPEFLTYFNYEAQQDKSGLPNDRFSAERPEGSISTLTIQRTEQRDSAMYRCASSLGTGGDNSPLHFGNGTRLTVT.

This rearrangement joins TRBV6-6 to TRBJ1-1; possibly TRBD1 for D (6 bases). V was pared by 4 bases and J by 5 bases, with 14 bases between. Per the germline V gene, CDR1 is MNHNY and CDR2 is SVGAGI (reference sequence). The CDR3 length is 14 residues. In nucleotides, the CDR3 is TGTGCCAGCAGTTCTCCAGGGGTAGAGACTGAAGCTTTCTTT. Amino acid sequence: CASSSPGVETEAFF.

On this clone itself: In the same sample, other DNA sequences code for this CDR3. The chain carries TRBV18 and TRBJ1-1, with D hard to call. V lost 0 bases and J 1 base, leaving 9 bases between the germline ends. The CDR3 runs 15 residues. Germline lookup yields CDR1 KGHSH and CDR2 LQKENI. The CDR3 protein is CASSPPSSGNTEAFF. The CDR3 nucleotides read TGTGCCAGCTCACCACCGAGCTCGGGGAACACTGAAGCTTTCTTT. The variable domain in full, with the rest retrieved from reference TRBV18 and TRBJ1-1, is NAGVMQNPRHLVRRRGQEARLRCSPMKGHSHVYWYRQLPEEGLKFMVYLQKENIIDESGMPKERFSAEFPKEGPSILRIQQVVRGDSAAYFCASSPPSSGNTEAFFGQGTRLTVV.

The chain carries TRBV7-9 and TRBJ2-7; D gene ambiguous. Between the trimmed V and J ends, which lost 4 bases and 5 bases, there was a span of 12 bases. The germline V gene encodes CDR1 SEHNR and CDR2 FQNEAQ (reference sequence). The CDR3 covers 13 residues. The CDR3 reads CASSWASRNEQYF. In DNA, the CDR3 is TGTGCCAGCAGCTGGGCCAGCCGCAACGAGCAGTACTTC. The entire variable domain, with the rest obtained from reference TRBV7-9 and TRBJ2-7, is as follows: DTGVSQNPRHKITKRGQNVTFRCDPISEHNRLYWYRQTLGQGPEFLTYFQNEAQLEKSRLLSDRFSAERPKGSFSTLEIQRTEQGDSAMYLCASSWASRNEQYFGPGTRLTVT.

This clone has just one count. This chain uses TRBV6-1 with TRBJ1-2; no reliable D call. Germline V lookup: CDR1 MNHNS, CDR2 SASEGT. Trimming took off 11 bases at V and 2 bases at J, with 18 bases between the two ends. CDR3 size: 14 residues. CDR3 nucleotide sequence: TGTGCCGGAGCGCGTGGCCAGAGGAACTATGGCTACACCTTC. Encoded protein: CAGARGQRNYGYTF.

The sample holds a few counts of this clone. This chain joins TRBV4-2 and TRBJ1-1; possibly TRBD1 for D (5 bases). V lost 4 bases, J lost 1 base, and 16 bases lay in between. CDR3 length: 16 residues. Germline lookup yields CDR1 LGHNA and CDR2 YNFKEQ. The CDR3 region is CASSRIGGGRNTEAFF. For the CDR3, the DNA is TGTGCCAGCAGCCGGATTGGGGGAGGCCGGAACACTGAAGCTTTCTTT.

The genes are TRBV4-3 and TRBJ1-1, with no clear D. Between the trimmed V and J ends, which lost 0 bases and 0 bases, there was a span of 11 bases. The CDR3 is 16 residues long. Germline assignment: CDR1 LGHNA and CDR2 YSLEER. CDR3 bases: TGCGCCAGCAGCCAAGATTCTTGGAGAATGAACACTGAAGCTTTCTTT. As protein: CASSQDSWRMNTEAFF.

The J gene is TRBJ2-2, the V gene TRBV14; no firm D call. V dropped 0 bases and J dropped 3 bases, with 5 bases sitting between them. The CDR3 is 14 residues long. Germline values: CDR1 SGHDN, CDR2 FVKESK. This chain's CDR3 is CASSQDWDTGELFF. DNA for the CDR3: TGTGCCAGCAGCCAAGATTGGGACACCGGGGAGCTGTTTTTT.

This chain joins TRBV7-3 and TRBJ2-3; 9 bases fit TRBD2. Germline V CDR1 and CDR2: SGHTA, FQGTGA. V shed 3 bases and J 4 bases; nucleotides not matched to a gene: 8. The CDR3 covers 16 residues. The CDR3 is CASSFGVAGAADTQYF. CDR3 nucleotides: TGTGCCAGCAGCTTTGGGGTAGCGGGAGCGGCAGATACGCAGTATTTT.